The table lists the clone carrying this TCR beta chain with a count of one. Its target is unknown. The CDR3 totals 12 residues. Deletions cut 4 bases from V and 12 bases from J, with 12 bases between. Germline V gene lookup returns CDR1 LNHDA and CDR2 SQIVND (reference sequence). The sample originates from a study of a mutant IDH1 vaccine in newly diagnosed glioma. Time point denoted: week 47, end of study. In every dose of vaccine, 300 ug of mutant IDH1 20-mer peptide was given alongside topical imiquimod. Only in-frame clones appear in the TCRdb table, and some are missing; sequencing was by immunoSEQ multiplex PCR. The sample includes tens of thousands of clones, approximately 88% seen only once; the top ten take 3.5% to 5.5%. General study points: It seemed that pseudoprogression was not linked to changes in the top peripheral T cell clonotypes.

The genes are TRBV19 and TRBJ2-2, with D hard to call. The sample in question was PBMCs, obtained from a glioma patient whose treatment included an IDH1 peptide vaccine. This TCR derives from a woman younger than 45 with glioma. Some clones in this sample may be carry-over from other donors' samples. CDR3 DNA: TGTGCCAGTAGTACCAGAGGATTGAAGCTGTTTTTT. Translating it yields CASSTRGLKLFF.